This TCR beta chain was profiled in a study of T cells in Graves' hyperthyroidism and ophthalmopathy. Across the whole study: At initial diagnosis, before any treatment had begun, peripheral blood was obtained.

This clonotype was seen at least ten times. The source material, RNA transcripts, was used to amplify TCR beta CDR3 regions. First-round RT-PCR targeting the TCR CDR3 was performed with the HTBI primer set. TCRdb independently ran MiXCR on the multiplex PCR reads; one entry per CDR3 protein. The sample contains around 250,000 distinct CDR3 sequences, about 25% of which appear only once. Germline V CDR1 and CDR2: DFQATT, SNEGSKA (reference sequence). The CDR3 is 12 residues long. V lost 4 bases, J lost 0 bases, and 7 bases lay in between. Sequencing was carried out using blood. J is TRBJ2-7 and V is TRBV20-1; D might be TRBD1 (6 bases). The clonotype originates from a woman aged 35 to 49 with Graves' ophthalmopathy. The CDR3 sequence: CSANRDSYEQYF. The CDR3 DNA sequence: TGCAGTGCTAACAGGGACTCCTACGAGCAGTACTTC.